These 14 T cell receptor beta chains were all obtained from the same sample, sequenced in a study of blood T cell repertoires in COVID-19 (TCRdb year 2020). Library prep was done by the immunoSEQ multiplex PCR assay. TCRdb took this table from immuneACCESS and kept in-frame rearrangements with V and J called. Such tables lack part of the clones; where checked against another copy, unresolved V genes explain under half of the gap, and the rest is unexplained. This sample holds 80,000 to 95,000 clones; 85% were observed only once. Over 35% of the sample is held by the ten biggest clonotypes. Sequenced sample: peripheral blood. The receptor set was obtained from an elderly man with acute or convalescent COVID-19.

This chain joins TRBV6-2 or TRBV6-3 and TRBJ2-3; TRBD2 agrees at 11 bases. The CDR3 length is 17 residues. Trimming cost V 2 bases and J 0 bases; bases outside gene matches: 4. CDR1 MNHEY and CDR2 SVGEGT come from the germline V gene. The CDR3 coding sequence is TGTGCCAGCAGTTACCATCTAGCGGGAGGCAGCACAGATACGCAGTATTTT. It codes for CASSYHLAGGSTDTQYF.

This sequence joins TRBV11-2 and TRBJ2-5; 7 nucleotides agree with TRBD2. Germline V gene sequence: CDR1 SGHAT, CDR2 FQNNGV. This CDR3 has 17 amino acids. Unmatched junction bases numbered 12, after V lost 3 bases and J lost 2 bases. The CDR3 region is CASSFLGVGRQQETQYF. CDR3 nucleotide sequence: TGTGCCAGCAGCTTTTTAGGGGTCGGGAGGCAACAAGAGACCCAGTACTTC.

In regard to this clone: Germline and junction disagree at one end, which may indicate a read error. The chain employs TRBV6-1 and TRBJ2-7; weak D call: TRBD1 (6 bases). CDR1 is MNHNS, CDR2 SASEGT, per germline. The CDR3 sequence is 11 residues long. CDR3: CASSETGSPRF. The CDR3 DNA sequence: TGTGCCAGCAGTGAAACAGGGTCCCCCCGGTTC.

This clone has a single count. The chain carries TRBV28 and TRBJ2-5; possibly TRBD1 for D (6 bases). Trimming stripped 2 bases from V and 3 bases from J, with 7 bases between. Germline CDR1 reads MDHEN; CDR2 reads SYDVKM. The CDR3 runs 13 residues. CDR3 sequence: CASSLGQKETQYF. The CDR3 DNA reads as TGTGCCAGCAGTTTAGGACAGAAAGAGACCCAGTACTTC.

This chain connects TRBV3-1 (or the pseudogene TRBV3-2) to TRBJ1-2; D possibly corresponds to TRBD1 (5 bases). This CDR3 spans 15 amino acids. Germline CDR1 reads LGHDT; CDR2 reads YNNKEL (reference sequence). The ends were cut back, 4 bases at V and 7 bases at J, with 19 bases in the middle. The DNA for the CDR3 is TGTGCCAGCAGCCCGTATACAGGTGACTTTAGTGGCTACACCTTC. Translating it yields CASSPYTGDFSGYTF.

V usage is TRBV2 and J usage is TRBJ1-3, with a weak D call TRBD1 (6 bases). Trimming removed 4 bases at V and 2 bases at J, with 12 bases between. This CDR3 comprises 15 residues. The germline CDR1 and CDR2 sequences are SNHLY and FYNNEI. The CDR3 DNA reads TGTGCCAGCAGTGGGGCACAGGGAGCTGGAAACACCATATATTTT. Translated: CASSGAQGAGNTIYF.

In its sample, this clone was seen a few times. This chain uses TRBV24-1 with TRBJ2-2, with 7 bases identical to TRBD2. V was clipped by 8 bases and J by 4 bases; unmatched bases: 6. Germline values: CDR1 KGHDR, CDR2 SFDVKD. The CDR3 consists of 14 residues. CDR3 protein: CATTMGGSTGELFF. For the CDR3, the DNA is TGTGCCACCACCATGGGCGGGAGCACCGGGGAGCTGTTTTTT.

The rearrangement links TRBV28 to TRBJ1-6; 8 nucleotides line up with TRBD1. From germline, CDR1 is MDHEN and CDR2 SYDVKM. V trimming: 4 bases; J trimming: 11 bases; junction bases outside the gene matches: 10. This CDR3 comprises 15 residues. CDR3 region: CASSSTDRAVAPLHF. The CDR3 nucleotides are TGTGCCAGCAGTTCCACGGACAGGGCGGTCGCACCCCTCCACTTT. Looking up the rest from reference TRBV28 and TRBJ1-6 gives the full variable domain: DVKVTQSSRYLVKRTGEKVFLECVQDMDHENMFWYRQDPGLGLRLIYFSYDVKMKEKGDIPEGYSVSREKKERFSLILESASTNQTSMYLCASSSTDRAVAPLHFGNGTRLTVT.

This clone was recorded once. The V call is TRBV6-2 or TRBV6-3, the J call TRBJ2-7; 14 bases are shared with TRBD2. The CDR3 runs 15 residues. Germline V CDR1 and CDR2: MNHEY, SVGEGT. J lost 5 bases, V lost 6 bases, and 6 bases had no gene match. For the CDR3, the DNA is TGTGCCAGCAGCCTCGGACTAGCGGGAGGAAACGAGCAGTACTTC. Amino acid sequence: CASSLGLAGGNEQYF.

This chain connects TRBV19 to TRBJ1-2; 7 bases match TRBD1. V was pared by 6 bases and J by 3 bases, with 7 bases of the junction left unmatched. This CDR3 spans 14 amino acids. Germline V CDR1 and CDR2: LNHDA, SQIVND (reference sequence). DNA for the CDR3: TGTGCCAGTAGGAGACAGGGAGCTCACTATGGCTACACCTTC. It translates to CASRRQGAHYGYTF. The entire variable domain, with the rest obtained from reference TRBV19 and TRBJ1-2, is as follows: DGGITQSPKYLFRKEGQNVTLSCEQNLNHDAMYWYRQDPGQGLRLIYYSQIVNDFQKGDIAEGYSVSREKKESFPLTVTSAQKNPTAFYLCASRRQGAHYGYTFGSGTRLTVV.

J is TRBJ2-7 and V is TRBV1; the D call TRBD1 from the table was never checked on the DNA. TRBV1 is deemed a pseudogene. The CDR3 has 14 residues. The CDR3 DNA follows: TGCACCAGCAGGCGTGCACAGGGGGCTTCAGAGCAGTACTTC. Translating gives CTSRRAQGASEQYF.

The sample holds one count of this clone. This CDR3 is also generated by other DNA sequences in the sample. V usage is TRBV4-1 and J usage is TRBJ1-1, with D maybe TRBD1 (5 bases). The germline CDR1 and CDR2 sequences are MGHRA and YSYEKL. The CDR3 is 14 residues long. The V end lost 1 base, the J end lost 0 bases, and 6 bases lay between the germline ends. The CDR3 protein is CASSQGQMNTEAFF. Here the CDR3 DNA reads TGCGCCAGCAGCCAAGGACAGATGAACACTGAAGCTTTCTTT.

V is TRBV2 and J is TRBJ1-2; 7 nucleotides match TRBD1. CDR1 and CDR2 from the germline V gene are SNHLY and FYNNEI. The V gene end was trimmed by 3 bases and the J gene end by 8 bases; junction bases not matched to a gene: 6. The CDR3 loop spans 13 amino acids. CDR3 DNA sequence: TGTGCCAGCAGTGAGAGGGGGCAGCAGGGCTACACCTTC. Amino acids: CASSERGQQGYTF.

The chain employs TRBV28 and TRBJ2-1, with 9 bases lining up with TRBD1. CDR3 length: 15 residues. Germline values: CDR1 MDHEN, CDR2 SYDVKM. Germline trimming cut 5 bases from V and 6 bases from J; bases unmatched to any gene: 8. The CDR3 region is CASSPPGQGFNEQFF. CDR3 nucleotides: TGTGCCAGCAGTCCTCCGGGACAGGGTTTCAATGAGCAGTTCTTC.